Each of the 18 T cell receptor beta chains below was sequenced from the same sample in a study of T-cell reconstitution after alpha-beta-depleted transplantation in children. This sample's TCRbeta library carried unique molecular identifier barcodes. Each CDR3 protein gets one entry after TCRdb re-called the PCR reads with MiXCR. There are 98,000 or so distinct CDR3 sequences in the sample; more than 20% occur only once, and over 20% lies in the top ten. Sequences were derived from PBMCs, sampled before TCRalphabeta/CD19-depleted stem cell transplant. Receptors originate from a boy aged 2 to 10 with acute lymphoblastic leukemia, due to receive a stem cell transplant.

There are a few counts of this clonotype. The chain recombines TRBV28 with TRBJ2-7; TRBD2 might be the D (6 bases). CDR3 length equals 16 residues. Trimming took 5 bases from V and 0 from J, leaving 17 bases between them. Germline CDR1 reads MDHEN; CDR2 reads SYDVKM. The CDR3 here is CASSQPRAGYSYEQYF. The CDR3 DNA reads as TGTGCCAGCAGTCAACCCCGGGCGGGATACTCCTACGAGCAGTACTTC.

This chain uses TRBV28 with TRBJ1-2; 9 nucleotides match TRBD1. CDR3 length: 16 residues. J gave up 4 bases and V 1 base, and 7 bases lay outside the gene matches. Germline lookup yields CDR1 MDHEN and CDR2 SYDVKM. The CDR3 DNA reads as TGTGCCAGCAGTTTATTTGGACAGGGGCTCCCCTATGGCTACACCTTC. The encoded protein is CASSLFGQGLPYGYTF.

This clonotype was detected only a few times. The chain has TRBV4-1 and TRBJ2-1; D not certain. V was cut by 0 bases and J by 6 bases, with 12 bases left in between. CDR1 is MGHRA and CDR2 is YSYEKL in the germline V gene. CDR3 length: 15 residues. In DNA form, the CDR3 reads TGCGCCAGCAGCCAAGAGGCCACCTTGGGCAATGAGCAGTTCTTC. It is translated as CASSQEATLGNEQFF.

CDR3 sequence reads: CASTPGQKYEQYF. The CDR3 DNA follows: TGTGCCAGCACCCCAGGACAGAAATACGAGCAGTACTTC. The chain recombines TRBV28 with TRBJ2-7, with D perhaps TRBD1 (6 bases). The germline gives CDR1 MDHEN, CDR2 SYDVKM. Trimming removed 7 bases from V and 4 bases from J, with 14 bases in between. This CDR3 region has 13 residues.

The chain uses TRBV9 and TRBJ2-7; the match to TRBD2 covers 9 bases. Trimming cost V 0 bases and J 3 bases; bases outside gene matches: 7. Germline CDR1 is SGDLS and CDR2 is YYNGEE. This CDR3 has 16 residues. The CDR3: CASSVDVSGRIYEQYF. In nucleotides, the CDR3 is TGTGCCAGCAGCGTAGACGTTAGCGGGAGAATCTACGAGCAGTACTTC.

J is TRBJ1-1 and V is TRBV18; D uncertain. V was pared by 3 bases and J by 1 base, with 12 bases between. The CDR3 extends over 15 amino acids. The germline V gene has CDR1 KGHSH and CDR2 LQKENI. CDR3 DNA sequence: TGTGCCAGCTCACCCCGGGGTGGTGAGAACACTGAAGCTTTCTTT. This translates into CASSPRGGENTEAFF.

V and J are TRBV5-1 and TRBJ2-1; TRBD2 matches 10 bases. Germline assignment: CDR1 SGHRS and CDR2 YFSETQ. The CDR3 runs 16 residues. With V trimmed by 5 bases and J by 0 bases, 5 bases remained unmatched. This CDR3 reads CASRPLAGVSYNEQFF. CDR3 nucleotide sequence: TGCGCCAGCAGACCTCTAGCGGGGGTCTCCTACAATGAGCAGTTCTTC.

The rearrangement links TRBV11-2 to TRBJ2-7, with 8 nucleotides matching TRBD1. V was pared by 2 bases and J by 3 bases, with 18 bases of the junction left unmatched. The CDR3 contains 19 residues. Germline V CDR1 and CDR2: SGHAT, FQNNGV. CDR3 sequence reads: CASSLQIPAGQDSFYEQYF. In DNA, the CDR3 is TGTGCCAGCAGCTTACAAATTCCGGCGGGACAGGATTCGTTCTACGAGCAGTACTTC. Drawing the rest from reference TRBV11-2 and TRBJ2-7, the complete variable domain is EAGVAQSPRYKIIEKRQSVAFWCNPISGHATLYWYQQILGQGPKLLIQFQNNGVVDDSQLPKDRFSAERLKGVDSTLKIQPAKLEDSAVYLCASSLQIPAGQDSFYEQYFGPGTRLTVT.

This rearrangement joins TRBV7-2 to TRBJ2-3; tentatively, D is TRBD2 (6 bases). This CDR3 is built from 17 residues. Germline V gene data show CDR1 as SGHTA and CDR2 as FQGNSA. Trimming shortened V by 8 bases and J by 4 bases, and 25 bases separated the two germline ends. This CDR3 reads CASRRSGGARVADTQYF. CDR3 coding DNA: TGTGCCAGCCGCAGGAGCGGAGGGGCCAGGGTCGCAGATACGCAGTATTTT.

The chain recombines TRBV28 with TRBJ2-3, with D tentatively TRBD1 or TRBD2 (6 bases each). V was pared by 2 bases and J by 6 bases, with 18 bases between. CDR1 and CDR2 (germline): MDHEN, SYDVKM. The CDR3 consists of 16 residues. The CDR3 reads CASSLVFRRGDDTQYF. CDR3 bases: TGTGCCAGCAGTTTAGTCTTCCGGAGGGGGGACGATACGCAGTATTTT.

In this sample, this clonotype turned up a few times. This rearrangement joins TRBV5-1 to TRBJ2-7; D possibly corresponds to TRBD1 (6 bases). Trimming removed 0 bases from V and 0 bases from J, with 10 bases in between. In germline, CDR1 is SGHRS, CDR2 YFSETQ. This CDR3 contains 15 residues. This CDR3 reads CASSLDGTPSYEQYF. The CDR3 DNA is TGCGCCAGCAGCTTGGACGGGACACCCTCCTACGAGCAGTACTTC. Full variable domain (missing parts from reference TRBV5-1 and TRBJ2-7): KAGVTQTPRYLIKTRGQQVTLSCSPISGHRSVSWYQQTPGQGLQFLFEYFSETQRNKGNFPGRFSGRQFSNSRSEMNVSTLELGDSALYLCASSLDGTPSYEQYFGPGTRLTVT.

This clonotype was seen a few times. This chain joins TRBV25-1 and TRBJ2-7; no clear D. CDR1 is MGHDK and CDR2 is SYGVNS in the germline V gene. Trimming took 1 base from V and 7 from J, leaving 5 bases between them. This CDR3 has 11 amino acids. The CDR3 region has the DNA TGTGCCAGCAGTGAATGGTGGGAGCAGTACTTC. It yields the protein CASSEWWEQYF.

This chain links TRBV28 with TRBJ2-7; weak D call: TRBD2 (6 bases). The V end was cut by 5 bases, the J end by 2 bases, with 19 bases between. Germline V gene sequence: CDR1 MDHEN, CDR2 SYDVKM. The CDR3 runs 16 residues. CDR3 sequence reads: CASSASGGDPPYEQYF. The CDR3 DNA reads TGTGCCAGCAGTGCGAGCGGAGGGGATCCCCCCTACGAGCAGTACTTC.

This sequence joins TRBV5-1 and TRBJ1-6; weak D call: TRBD1 (6 bases). Per germline, CDR1 SGHRS and CDR2 YFSETQ. The CDR3 is made up of 15 amino acids. The germline V and J ends were trimmed by 1 base and 7 bases, with 12 bases remaining between them. CDR3 sequence (DNA): TGCGCCAGCAGCTTGCTAGACAGGAAGAATTCACCCCTCCACTTT. Its protein product is CASSLLDRKNSPLHF.

In its sample, this clonotype was seen a few times. The chain is built from TRBV6-5 and TRBJ1-2, with TRBD1 matching over 8 bases. V lost 4 bases to trimming and J lost 8 bases; unmatched junction nucleotides: 3. Germline V lookup: CDR1 MNHEY, CDR2 SVGAGI. This CDR3 comprises 12 residues. CDR3 protein: CASSFRQGGYTF. CDR3 DNA: TGTGCCAGCAGTTTTCGACAGGGGGGCTACACCTTC.

This chain connects TRBV30 to TRBJ1-6; no firm D call. The CDR3 runs to 13 residues. The V gene lost 5 bases and the J gene lost 7 bases, with 12 bases spanning the gap. The germline CDR1 and CDR2 sequences are GTSNPN and SVGIG (reference sequence). The CDR3, as DNA: TGTGCCTGGGATCGGTCAGAGAATTCACCCCTCCACTTT. Protein sequence: CAWDRSENSPLHF. Variable domain in full (rest from reference TRBV30 and TRBJ1-6): SQTIHQWPATLVQPVGSPLSLECTVEGTSNPNLYWYRQAAGRGLQLLFYSVGIGQISSEVPQNLSASRPQDRQFILSSKKLLLSDSGFYLCAWDRSENSPLHFGNGTRLTVT.

The gene calls are TRBV28 and TRBJ2-7, with D possibly being TRBD1 (7 bases). The CDR3 has 16 residues. Germline CDR1 reads MDHEN; CDR2 reads SYDVKM. Trimming removed 6 bases from V and 0 bases from J, with 18 bases in between. Here the CDR3 reads CASSPRGTVPSYEQYF. CDR3 nucleotide sequence: TGTGCCAGCAGCCCTCGGGGGACAGTGCCCTCCTACGAGCAGTACTTC.

In this sample, this clonotype turned up many times. The chain recombines TRBV11-2 with TRBJ2-7; no clear D. The germline V and J ends were trimmed by 0 bases and 3 bases, with 15 bases remaining between them. The CDR3 runs to 16 residues. Germline CDR1 reads SGHAT; CDR2 reads FQNNGV. The CDR3 bases are TGTGCCAGCAGCTTAGATCGCAGTGCTGGCGACTACGAGCAGTACTTC. This encodes CASSLDRSAGDYEQYF.